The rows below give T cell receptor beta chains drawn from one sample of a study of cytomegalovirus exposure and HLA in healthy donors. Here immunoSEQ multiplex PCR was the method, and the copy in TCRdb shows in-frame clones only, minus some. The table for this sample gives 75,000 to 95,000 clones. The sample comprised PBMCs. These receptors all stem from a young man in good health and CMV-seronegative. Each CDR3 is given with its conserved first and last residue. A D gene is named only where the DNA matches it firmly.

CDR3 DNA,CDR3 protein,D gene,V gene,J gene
TGTGCCAGCAGGGGACAGGGTGTGCAGTTCTTC,CASRGQGVQFF,TRBD1,TRBV28,TRBJ2-1
TGTGCCAGCAGCCCCTTTGGACTAGCGGGGGGAAATGAGCAGTTCTTC,CASSPFGLAGGNEQFF,TRBD2,TRBV9,TRBJ2-1
TGCGCCAGCGCGGGACAGGCCAGCTCCTACGAGCAGTACTTC,CASAGQASSYEQYF,TRBD1,TRBV5-1,TRBJ2-7
TGTGCCAGTAGTATGGACGGGGATGGGGACACTGAAGCTTTCTTT,CASSMDGDGDTEAFF,.,TRBV19,TRBJ1-1
TGTGCCAGCAGGCTAACAGGGGGGGACTATGGCTACACCTTC,CASRLTGGDYGYTF,TRBD1,TRBV6-1,TRBJ1-2
TGTGCCAGCAGTTTATCGAGGGACAGGGCCAATCAGCCCCAGCATTTT,CASSLSRDRANQPQHF,TRBD1,TRBV27,TRBJ1-5
TGTGCCACCAGCAGAGAGCGCGCCAGGGGAGAGACCCAGTACTTC,CATSRERARGETQYF,.,TRBV15,TRBJ2-5
TGTGCCAGCTCACCTTTGGCGGGGACAGCCTCTGGAAACACCATATATTTT,CASSPLAGTASGNTIYF,TRBD1,TRBV18,TRBJ1-3
TGCGCCAGCAGCCAGACAGCTCTCGGGACAGATACGCAGTATTTT,CASSQTALGTDTQYF,.,TRBV5-1,TRBJ2-3
TGTGCCAGCAGCTTCCCCGGACTGGGGATTCAGTACTTC,CASSFPGLGIQYF,.,TRBV7-8,TRBJ2-4
TGCGCCAGCAGCTTTTACGACAGGGAAGAGGGTTCCGGCTACACCTTC,CASSFYDREEGSGYTF,TRBD1,TRBV5-1,TRBJ1-2
TGTGCCAGCAGTTTACAGGGAGACAATGAAAAACTGTTTTTT,CASSLQGDNEKLFF,.,TRBV2,TRBJ1-4
TGTGCCAGCAGCGTACGGGAACAGGGATTTGTCTACGAGCAGTACTTC,CASSVREQGFVYEQYF,.,TRBV9,TRBJ2-7
TGTGCCAGCAGTTACCGGGACTCCACAGATACGCAGTATTTT,CASSYRDSTDTQYF,.,TRBV6-5,TRBJ2-3